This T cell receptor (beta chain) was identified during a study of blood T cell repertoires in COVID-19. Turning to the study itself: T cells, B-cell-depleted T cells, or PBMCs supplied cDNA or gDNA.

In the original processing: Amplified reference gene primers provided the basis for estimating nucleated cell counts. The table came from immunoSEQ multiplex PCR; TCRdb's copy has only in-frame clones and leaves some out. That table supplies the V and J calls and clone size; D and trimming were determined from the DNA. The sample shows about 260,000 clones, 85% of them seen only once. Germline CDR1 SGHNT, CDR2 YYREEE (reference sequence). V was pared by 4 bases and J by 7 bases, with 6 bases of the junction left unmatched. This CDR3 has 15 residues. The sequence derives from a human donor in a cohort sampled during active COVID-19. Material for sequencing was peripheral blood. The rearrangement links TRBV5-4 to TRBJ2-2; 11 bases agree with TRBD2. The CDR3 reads CASSLKTSGNGELFF. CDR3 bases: TGTGCCAGCAGCCTCAAGACTAGCGGGAACGGGGAGCTGTTTTTT.